The 7 T cell receptor beta chains presented below share a single source sample, sequenced in a study of blood T cell repertoires in COVID-19 (TCRdb year 2020). Library construction relied on the immunoSEQ multiplex PCR assay. TCRdb stores this immuneACCESS table with in-frame sequences only. Part of the clones is absent; in the studies checked, under half of the shortfall reflects unresolved V genes, and no reason is known for the rest. For this sample the table gives roughly 190,000 clones, of which 65% to 85% were detected only once. Under 3% of the sample lies in the top ten. Sequences were obtained from peripheral blood. These receptors were taken from a human donor with acute or convalescent COVID-19. The donor label of this sample is uncertain.

The rearrangement joins TRBV6-5 to TRBJ1-2; weak D call: TRBD1 (5 bases). This CDR3 contains 13 residues. V lost 1 base, J lost 8 bases, and 11 bases lay in between. Germline CDR1 is MNHEY and CDR2 is SVGAGI. CDR3 nucleotides: TGTGCCAGCAGTTACTTCCTGGGGGGAGGCTACACCTTC. This gives the protein CASSYFLGGGYTF.

J is TRBJ2-2 and V is TRBV2; D call uncertain. V dropped 6 bases and J dropped 5 bases, with 10 bases sitting between them. The germline gives CDR1 SNHLY, CDR2 FYNNEI. The CDR3 covers 13 residues. This chain's CDR3 is CASRASETGELFF. CDR3 DNA: TGTGCCAGCAGGGCATCGGAGACCGGGGAGCTGTTTTTT.

The V gene is TRBV3-1 (or the pseudogene TRBV3-2), the J gene TRBJ2-1; 7 bases line up with TRBD1. V was pared by 0 bases and J by 2 bases, with 1 base of the junction left unmatched. Per the germline V gene, CDR1 is LGHDT and CDR2 is YNNKEL (reference sequence). This CDR3 contains 15 residues. CDR3 region: CASSQEGQPYNEQFF. CDR3 bases: TGTGCCAGCAGCCAAGAGGGACAGCCCTACAATGAGCAGTTCTTC.

This chain joins TRBV5-1 and TRBJ2-2; possibly TRBD2 for D (5 bases). Germline assignment: CDR1 SGHRS and CDR2 YFSETQ. Trimming shortened V by 6 bases and J by 0 bases, and 15 bases separated the two germline ends. There are 16 residues in the CDR3. In nucleotides, the CDR3 is TGCGCCAGCATGAAGGCCCCGGGATCGAACACCGGGGAGCTGTTTTTT. Its translation: CASMKAPGSNTGELFF.

This clone was seen more than once but under ten times. The V gene is TRBV5-4, the J gene TRBJ2-5; D gene uncertain. CDR1 SGHNT and CDR2 YYREEE come from the germline V gene (reference sequence). The CDR3 is 14 amino acids. Deletions cut 0 bases from V and 1 base from J, with 7 bases between. The CDR3 DNA reads TGTGCCAGCAGCTTGGCTTACAGCCAAGAGACCCAGTACTTC. This codes for CASSLAYSQETQYF.

The chain combines TRBV3-1 (or the pseudogene TRBV3-2) with TRBJ1-4, with D perhaps matching TRBD1 (6 bases). V lost 0 bases, J lost 10 bases, and 12 bases lay in between. Per germline, CDR1 LGHDT and CDR2 YNNKEL (reference sequence). The CDR3 contains 14 residues. CDR3 residues: CASSQDPQGRKLFF. The DNA for the CDR3 is TGTGCCAGCAGCCAAGATCCCCAGGGGAGAAAACTGTTTTTT.

The rearrangement uses TRBV18 and TRBJ2-6; tentatively, D is TRBD1 (5 bases). CDR3 size: 17 residues. CDR1 and CDR2 from the germline V gene are KGHSH and LQKENI. Trimming stripped 3 bases from V and 0 bases from J, with 12 bases between. CDR3 protein: CASSPQGRNSGANVLTF. CDR3 in DNA: TGTGCCAGCTCACCCCAGGGCCGAAACTCTGGGGCCAACGTCCTGACTTTC.